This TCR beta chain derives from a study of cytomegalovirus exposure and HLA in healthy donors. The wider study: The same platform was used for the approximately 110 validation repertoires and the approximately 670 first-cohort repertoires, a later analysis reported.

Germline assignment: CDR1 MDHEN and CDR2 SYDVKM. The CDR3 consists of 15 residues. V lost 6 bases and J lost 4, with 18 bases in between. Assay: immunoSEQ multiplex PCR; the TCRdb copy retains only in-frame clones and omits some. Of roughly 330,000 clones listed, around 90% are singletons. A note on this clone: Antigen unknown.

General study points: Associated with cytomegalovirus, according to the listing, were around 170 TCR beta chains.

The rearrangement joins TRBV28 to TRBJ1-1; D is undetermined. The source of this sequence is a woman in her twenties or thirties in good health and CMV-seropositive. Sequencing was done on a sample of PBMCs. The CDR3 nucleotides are TGTGCCAGCAGGCCGCTAGGGCAGTGGAGCACTGAAGCTTTCTTT. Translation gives CASRPLGQWSTEAFF.